Below, 12 T cell receptor beta chains from the same sample are listed, as sequenced in a study of blood T cell repertoires in COVID-19. Sequencing used immunoSEQ multiplex PCR; TCRdb keeps in-frame clones, though not all of them. The table includes approximately 98,000 clones, around 80% detected once. Sequencing was carried out using peripheral blood. These TCRs come from an elderly man with acute or convalescent COVID-19.

This clone was seen only a few times. The rearrangement links TRBV6-1 to TRBJ1-5, with 8 bases that match TRBD1. CDR3 length equals 15 residues. V trimming: 3 bases; J trimming: 3 bases; junction bases outside the gene matches: 4. Germline lookup yields CDR1 MNHNS and CDR2 SASEGT. The CDR3 nucleotides are TGTGCCAGCAGTGATTACAGGGGGATCAATCAGCCCCAGCATTTT. Its protein product is CASSDYRGINQPQHF.

This clone appeared a single time. The gene calls are TRBV9 and TRBJ2-7; 13 bases line up with TRBD2. The CDR3 extends over 16 amino acids. V lost 3 bases, J lost 7 bases, and 10 bases stayed unmatched. Germline loops: CDR1 SGDLS, CDR2 YYNGEE. CDR3 region: CASSGGGLAGTLEQYF. The CDR3, as DNA: TGTGCCAGCAGCGGGGGGGGACTAGCGGGAACCCTGGAGCAGTACTTC.

The chain links TRBV6-5 to TRBJ2-7; 8 nucleotides match TRBD1. J gave up 2 bases and V 6 bases, and 6 bases lay outside the gene matches. The germline V gene has CDR1 MNHEY and CDR2 SVGAGI. There are 14 residues in the CDR3. CDR3 sequence reads: CASSPRTGTYEQYF. For the CDR3, the DNA is TGTGCCAGCAGCCCAAGGACAGGGACCTACGAGCAGTACTTC.

A word on this clone: It is likely a read error, because the conserved phenylalanine at the end of the CDR3 is missing. No DNA is shown, since the ends of the CDR3 on it are uncertain; the CDR3 is the one TCRdb lists. The rearrangement uses TRBV12-3 or TRBV12-4 and TRBJ1-2; whether TRBD1, the table's D call, matches the DNA was not checked. The CDR3 totals 11 residues, both ends included. CDR3 sequence: CASSLGKGPQL.

This clone was recorded only once. The V call is TRBV6-6, the J call TRBJ2-2; perhaps TRBD1 as D (6 bases). This CDR3 region has 15 residues. Deletions cut 1 base from V and 4 bases from J, with 10 bases between. The germline V gene has CDR1 MNHNY and CDR2 SVGAGI (reference sequence). CDR3 nucleotides: TGTGCCAGCAGTTACTTAGGGACAAGCACCGGGGAGCTGTTTTTT. Its protein product is CASSYLGTSTGELFF.

This chain links TRBV28 with TRBJ2-3; unclear D gene. There are 11 residues in the CDR3. Trimming shortened V by 4 bases and J by 5 bases, and 4 bases separated the two germline ends. Germline lookup yields CDR1 MDHEN and CDR2 SYDVKM. CDR3 sequence: CASSSLDTQYF. CDR3 sequence (DNA): TGTGCCAGCAGTTCCTTAGATACGCAGTATTTT.

CDR3 amino acids: CASSSLQSNQPQHF. The CDR3, as DNA: TGTGCCAGCTCATCGCTACAGAGCAATCAGCCCCAGCATTTT. This rearrangement joins TRBV18 to TRBJ1-5; the D is unclear. From germline, CDR1 is KGHSH and CDR2 LQKENI. V lost 5 bases and J lost 1, with 9 bases in between. This CDR3 comprises 14 residues.

The rearrangement links TRBV6-5 to TRBJ2-2; D remains unclear. Trimming left V 6 bases short and J 0 bases short, with 8 bases between. The CDR3 has 14 amino acids. Germline CDR1 reads MNHEY; CDR2 reads SVGAGI. DNA for the CDR3: TGTGCCAGCAGCTCACAAGCGAACACCGGGGAGCTGTTTTTT. This translates into CASSSQANTGELFF.

The rearrangement links TRBV29-1 to TRBJ2-1; tentative D call: TRBD1 (5 bases). The V gene's germline CDR1 is SQVTM and CDR2 ANQGSEA. This CDR3 has 12 residues. The germline V and J ends were trimmed by 4 bases and 3 bases, with 7 bases remaining between them. The CDR3 region is CSVADSYNEQFF. CDR3 DNA sequence: TGCAGCGTTGCCGACAGCTACAATGAGCAGTTCTTC.

This clone was counted a single time. The chain is built from TRBV24-1 and TRBJ1-1, with TRBD1 matching over 7 bases. The junction had 5 bases not matched to a gene; V was cut back by 10 bases and J by 1 base. CDR3 length: 13 amino acids. Germline assignment: CDR1 KGHDR and CDR2 SFDVKD. CDR3 sequence: CATQGTENTEAFF. Here the CDR3 DNA reads TGTGCCACTCAAGGGACAGAGAACACTGAAGCTTTCTTT.

This clone appeared once. CDR3 residues: CASTRGTSGRLGYEQYF. The CDR3 region has the DNA TGTGCCAGTACCCGGGGGACGAGCGGGAGATTAGGATACGAGCAGTACTTC. J is TRBJ2-7 and V is TRBV19; 8 bases are shared with TRBD2. V trimming: 7 bases; J trimming: 4 bases; junction bases outside the gene matches: 18. There are 17 residues in the CDR3. Per germline, CDR1 LNHDA and CDR2 SQIVND (reference sequence).

This chain links TRBV2 with TRBJ1-1; no clear D. Trimming stripped 8 bases from V and 0 bases from J, with 7 bases between. The CDR3 sequence is 12 residues long. Germline V gives CDR1 SNHLY, CDR2 FYNNEI. CDR3 protein: CASVRVNTEAFF. CDR3 bases: TGTGCCAGCGTTCGAGTGAACACTGAAGCTTTCTTT.